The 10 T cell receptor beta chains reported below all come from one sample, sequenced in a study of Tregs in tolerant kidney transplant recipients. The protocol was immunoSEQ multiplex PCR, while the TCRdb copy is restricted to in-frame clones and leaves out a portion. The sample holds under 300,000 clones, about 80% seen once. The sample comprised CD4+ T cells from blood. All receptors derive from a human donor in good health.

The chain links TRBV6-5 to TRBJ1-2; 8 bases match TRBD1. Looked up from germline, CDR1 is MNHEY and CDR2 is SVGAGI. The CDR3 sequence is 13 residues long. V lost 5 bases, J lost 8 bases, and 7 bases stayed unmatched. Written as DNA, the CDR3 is TGTGCCAGCAGTGGGGGGACAGGCGACGGCTACACCTTC. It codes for CASSGGTGDGYTF.

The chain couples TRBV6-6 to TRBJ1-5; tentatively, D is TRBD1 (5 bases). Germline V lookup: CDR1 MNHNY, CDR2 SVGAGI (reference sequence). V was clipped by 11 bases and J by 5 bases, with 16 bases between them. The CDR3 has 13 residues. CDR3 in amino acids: CASFRGSDQPQHF. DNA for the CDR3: TGTGCCTCTTTTAGGGGATCCGATCAGCCCCAGCATTTT.

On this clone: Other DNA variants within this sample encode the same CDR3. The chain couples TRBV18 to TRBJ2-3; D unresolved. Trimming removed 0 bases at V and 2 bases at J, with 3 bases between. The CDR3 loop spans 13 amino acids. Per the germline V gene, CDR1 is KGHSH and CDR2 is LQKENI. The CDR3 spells CASSPPSTDTQYF. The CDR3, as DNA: TGTGCCAGCTCACCACCGTCCACAGATACGCAGTATTTT.

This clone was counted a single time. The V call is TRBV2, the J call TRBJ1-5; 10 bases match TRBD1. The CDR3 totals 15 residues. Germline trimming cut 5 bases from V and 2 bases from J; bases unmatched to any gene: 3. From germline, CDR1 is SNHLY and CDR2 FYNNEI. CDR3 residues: CASSRGQGGNQPQHF. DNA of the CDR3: TGTGCCAGCAGTCGAGGACAGGGGGGCAATCAGCCCCAGCATTTT.

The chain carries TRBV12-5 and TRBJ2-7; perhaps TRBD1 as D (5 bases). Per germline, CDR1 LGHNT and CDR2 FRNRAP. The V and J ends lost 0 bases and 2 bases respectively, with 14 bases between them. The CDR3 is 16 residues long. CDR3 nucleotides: TGTGCTAGTGGTTTGGTACTTCTTGCAGGGACCTACGAGCAGTACTTC. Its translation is CASGLVLLAGTYEQYF.

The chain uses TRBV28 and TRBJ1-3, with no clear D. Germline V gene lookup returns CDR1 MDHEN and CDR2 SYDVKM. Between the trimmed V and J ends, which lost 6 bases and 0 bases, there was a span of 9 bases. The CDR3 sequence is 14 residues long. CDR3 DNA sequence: TGTGCCAGCAGCCAGGCACCCTCTGGAAACACCATATATTTT. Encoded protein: CASSQAPSGNTIYF.

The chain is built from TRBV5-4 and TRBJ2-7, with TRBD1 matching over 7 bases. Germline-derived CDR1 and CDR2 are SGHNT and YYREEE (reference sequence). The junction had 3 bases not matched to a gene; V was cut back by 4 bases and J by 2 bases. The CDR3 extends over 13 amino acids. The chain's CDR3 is CASSAGTAYEQYF. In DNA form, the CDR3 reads TGTGCCAGCAGCGCCGGGACAGCCTACGAGCAGTACTTC.

In DNA, the CDR3 is TGTGCCAGCAGCAACTATCTGGGGACTAGTAGGACCGGGGAGCTGTTTTTT. This translates into CASSNYLGTSRTGELFF. The chain has TRBV7-9 and TRBJ2-2; 8 bases line up with TRBD2. The germline CDR1 and CDR2 sequences are SEHNR and FQNEAQ (reference sequence). The CDR3 has 17 amino acids. V was clipped by 5 bases and J by 5 bases; unmatched bases: 13. The variable domain in full, with the rest retrieved from reference TRBV7-9 and TRBJ2-2, is DTGVSQNPRHKITKRGQNVTFRCDPISEHNRLYWYRQTLGQGPEFLTYFQNEAQLEKSRLLSDRFSAERPKGSFSTLEIQRTEQGDSAMYLCASSNYLGTSRTGELFFGEGSRLTVL.

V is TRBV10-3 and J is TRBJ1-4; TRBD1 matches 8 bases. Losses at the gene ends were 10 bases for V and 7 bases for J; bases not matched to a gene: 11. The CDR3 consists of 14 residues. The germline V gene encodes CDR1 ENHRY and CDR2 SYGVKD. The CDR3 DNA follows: TGTGCCAGTAGAACAGGGGGTAGGAGTGAAAAACTGTTTTTT. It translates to CASRTGGRSEKLFF.

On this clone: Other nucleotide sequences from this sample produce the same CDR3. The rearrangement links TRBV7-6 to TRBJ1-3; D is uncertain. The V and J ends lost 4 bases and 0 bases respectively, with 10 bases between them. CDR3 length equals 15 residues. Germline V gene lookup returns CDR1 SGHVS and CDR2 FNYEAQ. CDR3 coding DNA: TGTGCCAGCAGCTCCGGACGGAGCTCTGGAAACACCATATATTTT. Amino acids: CASSSGRSSGNTIYF. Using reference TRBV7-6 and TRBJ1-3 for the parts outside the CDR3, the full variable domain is GAGVSQSPRYKVTKRGQDVALRCDPISGHVSLYWYRQALGQGPEFLTYFNYEAQQDKSGLPNDRFSAERPEGSISTLTIQRTEQRDSAMYRCASSSGRSSGNTIYFGEGSWLTVV.